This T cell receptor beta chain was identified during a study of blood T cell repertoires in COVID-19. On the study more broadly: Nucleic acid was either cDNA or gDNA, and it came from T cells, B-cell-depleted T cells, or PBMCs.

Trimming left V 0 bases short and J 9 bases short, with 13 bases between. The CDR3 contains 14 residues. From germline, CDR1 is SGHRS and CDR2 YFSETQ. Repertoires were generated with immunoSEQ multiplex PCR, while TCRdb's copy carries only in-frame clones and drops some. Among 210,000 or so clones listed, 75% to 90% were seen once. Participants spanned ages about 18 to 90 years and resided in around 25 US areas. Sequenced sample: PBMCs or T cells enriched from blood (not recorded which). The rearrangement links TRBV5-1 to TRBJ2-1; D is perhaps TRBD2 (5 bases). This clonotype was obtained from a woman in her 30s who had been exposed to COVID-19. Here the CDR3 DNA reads TGCGCCAGCAGCTTGGCCTATCGTGGAGGTGAGCAGTTCTTC. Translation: CASSLAYRGGEQFF.